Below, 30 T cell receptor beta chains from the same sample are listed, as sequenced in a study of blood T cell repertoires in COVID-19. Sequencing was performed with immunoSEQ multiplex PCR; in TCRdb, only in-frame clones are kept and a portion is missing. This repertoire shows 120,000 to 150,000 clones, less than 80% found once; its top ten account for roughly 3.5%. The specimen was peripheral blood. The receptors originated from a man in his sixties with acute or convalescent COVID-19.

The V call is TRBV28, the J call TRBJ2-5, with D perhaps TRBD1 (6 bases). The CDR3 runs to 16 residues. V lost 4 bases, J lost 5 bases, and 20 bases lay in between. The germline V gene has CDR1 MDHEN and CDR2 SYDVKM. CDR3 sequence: CASSSNGHRDAETQYF. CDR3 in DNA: TGTGCCAGCAGTTCAAATGGCCACAGGGATGCGGAGACCCAGTACTTC.

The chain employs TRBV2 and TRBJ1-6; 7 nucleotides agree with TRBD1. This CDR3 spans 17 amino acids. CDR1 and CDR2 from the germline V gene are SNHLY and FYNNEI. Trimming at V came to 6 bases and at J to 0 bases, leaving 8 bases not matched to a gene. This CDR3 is CASSETGAGSYNSPLHF. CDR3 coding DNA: TGTGCCAGCAGCGAAACAGGGGCTGGCTCCTATAATTCACCCCTCCACTTT.

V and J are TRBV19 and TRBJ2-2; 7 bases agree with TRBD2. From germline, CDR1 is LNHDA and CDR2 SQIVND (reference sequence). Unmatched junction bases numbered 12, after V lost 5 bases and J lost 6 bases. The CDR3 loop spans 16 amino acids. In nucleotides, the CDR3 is TGTGCCAGTAGTCCCGGCCGGGAGGTATTACCCGGGGAGCTGTTTTTT. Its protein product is CASSPGREVLPGELFF.

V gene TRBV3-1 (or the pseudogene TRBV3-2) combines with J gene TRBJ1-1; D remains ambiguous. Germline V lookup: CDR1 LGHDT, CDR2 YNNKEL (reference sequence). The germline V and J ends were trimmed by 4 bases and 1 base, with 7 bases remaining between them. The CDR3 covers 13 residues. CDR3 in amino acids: CASSPRQNTEAFF. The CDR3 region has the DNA TGTGCCAGCAGCCCCAGACAGAACACTGAAGCTTTCTTT.

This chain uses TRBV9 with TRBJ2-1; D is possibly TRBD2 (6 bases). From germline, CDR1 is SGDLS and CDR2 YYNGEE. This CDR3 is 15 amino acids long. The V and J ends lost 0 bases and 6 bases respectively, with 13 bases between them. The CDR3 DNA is TGTGCCAGCAGCGTAGCTGGCGCGGGATTCAATGAGCAGTTCTTC. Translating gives CASSVAGAGFNEQFF.

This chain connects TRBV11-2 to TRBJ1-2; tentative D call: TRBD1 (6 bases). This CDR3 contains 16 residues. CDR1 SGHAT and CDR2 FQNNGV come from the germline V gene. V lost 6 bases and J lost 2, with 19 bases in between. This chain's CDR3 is CASSATSGAQNYGYTF. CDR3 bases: TGTGCCAGCAGTGCTACCTCAGGGGCTCAGAACTATGGCTACACCTTC.

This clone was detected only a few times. DNA for the CDR3: TGTGCCAGCAGTGAAGGGTGGGCTAATCCTACAGATACGCAGTATTTT. Translating gives CASSEGWANPTDTQYF. This sequence joins TRBV6-1 and TRBJ2-3, with no clear D. The CDR3 is 16 amino acids. Between the trimmed V and J ends, which lost 1 base and 3 bases, there was a span of 14 bases. CDR1 and CDR2 (germline): MNHNS, SASEGT.

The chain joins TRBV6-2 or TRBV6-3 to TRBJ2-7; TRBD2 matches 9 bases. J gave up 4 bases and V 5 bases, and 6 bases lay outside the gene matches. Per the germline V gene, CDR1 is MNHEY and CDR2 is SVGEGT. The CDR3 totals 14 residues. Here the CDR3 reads CASSGGLAFYEQYF. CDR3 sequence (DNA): TGTGCCAGCAGTGGAGGACTAGCGTTTTACGAGCAGTACTTC.

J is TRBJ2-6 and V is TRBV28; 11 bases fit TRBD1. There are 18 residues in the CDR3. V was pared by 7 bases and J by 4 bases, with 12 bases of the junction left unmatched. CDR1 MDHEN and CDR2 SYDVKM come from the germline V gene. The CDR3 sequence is CASTPQGQGVSGANVLTF. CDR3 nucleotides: TGTGCCAGCACCCCGCAGGGACAGGGGGTGTCCGGGGCCAACGTCCTGACTTTC. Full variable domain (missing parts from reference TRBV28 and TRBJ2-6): DVKVTQSSRYLVKRTGEKVFLECVQDMDHENMFWYRQDPGLGLRLIYFSYDVKMKEKGDIPEGYSVSREKKERFSLILESASTNQTSMYLCASTPQGQGVSGANVLTFGAGSRLTVL.

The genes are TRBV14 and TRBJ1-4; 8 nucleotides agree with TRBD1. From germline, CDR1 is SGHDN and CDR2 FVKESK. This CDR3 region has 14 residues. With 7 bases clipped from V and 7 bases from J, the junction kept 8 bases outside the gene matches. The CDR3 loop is CASNRQGRAEKLFF. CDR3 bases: TGTGCCAGCAACCGACAGGGGCGGGCTGAAAAACTGTTTTTT.

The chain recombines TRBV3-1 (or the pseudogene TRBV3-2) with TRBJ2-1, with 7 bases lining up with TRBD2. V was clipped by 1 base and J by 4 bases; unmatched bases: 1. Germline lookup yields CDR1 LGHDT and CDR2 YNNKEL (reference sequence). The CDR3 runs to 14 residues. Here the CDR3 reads CASSQAGGYNEQFF. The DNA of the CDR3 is TGTGCCAGCAGCCAAGCGGGAGGTTACAATGAGCAGTTCTTC.

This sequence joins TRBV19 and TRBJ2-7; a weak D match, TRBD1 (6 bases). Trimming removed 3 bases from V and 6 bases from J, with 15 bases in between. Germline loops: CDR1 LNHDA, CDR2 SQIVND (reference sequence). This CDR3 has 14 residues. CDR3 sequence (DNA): TGTGCCAGTAGTATCCCGGGACATGGCTTCGAGCAGTACTTC. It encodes CASSIPGHGFEQYF.

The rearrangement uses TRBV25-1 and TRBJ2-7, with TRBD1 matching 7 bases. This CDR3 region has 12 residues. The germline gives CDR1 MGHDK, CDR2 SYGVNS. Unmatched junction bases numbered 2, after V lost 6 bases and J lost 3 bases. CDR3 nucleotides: TGTGCCAGCAGCTGGGACAGCTACGAGCAGTACTTC. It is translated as CASSWDSYEQYF.

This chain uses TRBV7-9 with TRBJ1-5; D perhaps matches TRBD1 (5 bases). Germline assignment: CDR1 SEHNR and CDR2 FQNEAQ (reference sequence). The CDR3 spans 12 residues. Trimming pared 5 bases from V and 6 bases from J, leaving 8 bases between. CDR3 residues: CASSLDSQPQHF. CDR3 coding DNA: TGTGCCAGCAGCCTAGACAGTCAGCCCCAGCATTTT.

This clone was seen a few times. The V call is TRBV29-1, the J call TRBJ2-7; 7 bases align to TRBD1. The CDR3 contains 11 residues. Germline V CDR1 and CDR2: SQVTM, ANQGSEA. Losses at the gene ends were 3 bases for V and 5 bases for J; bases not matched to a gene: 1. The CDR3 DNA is TGCAGCGTTGACAGGGGGAACGAGCAGTACTTC. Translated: CSVDRGNEQYF.

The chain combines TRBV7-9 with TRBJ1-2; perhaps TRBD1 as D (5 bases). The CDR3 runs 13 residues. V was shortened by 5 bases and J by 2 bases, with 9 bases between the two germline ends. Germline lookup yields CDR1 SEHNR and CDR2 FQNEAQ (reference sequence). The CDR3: CASSLDSNYGYTF. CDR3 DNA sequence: TGTGCCAGCAGCCTAGACAGCAACTATGGCTACACCTTC.

CDR3 in amino acids: CASSQAGGTVNEKLFF. CDR3 bases: TGCGCCAGCAGCCAAGCCGGAGGGACAGTTAATGAAAAACTGTTTTTT. J is TRBJ1-4 and V is TRBV4-3; TRBD1 aligns across 7 bases. Unmatched junction bases numbered 6, after V lost 1 base and J lost 4 bases. CDR1 is LGHNA and CDR2 is YSLEER in the germline V gene. The CDR3 length is 16 residues.

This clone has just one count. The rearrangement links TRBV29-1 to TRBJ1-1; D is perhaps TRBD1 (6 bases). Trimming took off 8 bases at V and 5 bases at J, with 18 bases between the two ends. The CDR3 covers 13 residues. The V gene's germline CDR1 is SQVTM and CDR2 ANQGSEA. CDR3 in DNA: TGCAGCCTCGGGAGGGGGAAATCGACTGAAGCTTTCTTT. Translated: CSLGRGKSTEAFF.

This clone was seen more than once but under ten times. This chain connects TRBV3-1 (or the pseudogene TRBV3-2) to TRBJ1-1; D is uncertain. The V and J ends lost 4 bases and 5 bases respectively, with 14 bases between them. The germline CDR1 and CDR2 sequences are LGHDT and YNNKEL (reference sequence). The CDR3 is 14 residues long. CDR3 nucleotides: TGTGCCAGCAGCCCTTCCACTTGGAGAACTGAAGCTTTCTTT. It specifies CASSPSTWRTEAFF.

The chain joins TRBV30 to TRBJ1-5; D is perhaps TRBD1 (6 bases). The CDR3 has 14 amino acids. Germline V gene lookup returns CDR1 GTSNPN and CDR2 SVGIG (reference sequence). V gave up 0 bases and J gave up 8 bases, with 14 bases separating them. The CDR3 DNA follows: TGTGCCTGGAGTGTACGGGGGGGCTGGGAGCCCCAGCATTTT. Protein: CAWSVRGGWEPQHF.

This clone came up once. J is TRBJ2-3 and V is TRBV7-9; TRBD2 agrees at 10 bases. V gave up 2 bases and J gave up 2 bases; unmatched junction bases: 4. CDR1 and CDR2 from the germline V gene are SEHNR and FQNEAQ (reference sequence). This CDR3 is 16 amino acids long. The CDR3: CASSLTSGRVTDTQYF. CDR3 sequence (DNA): TGTGCCAGCAGCTTAACCAGCGGGAGGGTCACAGATACGCAGTATTTT.

The CDR3 loop reads CASSQQEREVFF. CDR3 coding DNA: TGTGCCAGCAGCCAGCAGGAGCGGGAAGTTTTCTTC. J is TRBJ2-1 and V is TRBV3-1 (or the pseudogene TRBV3-2); 7 bases fit TRBD2. J was trimmed by 16 bases and V by 3 bases; bases with no gene match: 9. This CDR3 region has 12 residues. Germline V gene sequence: CDR1 LGHDT, CDR2 YNNKEL (reference sequence).

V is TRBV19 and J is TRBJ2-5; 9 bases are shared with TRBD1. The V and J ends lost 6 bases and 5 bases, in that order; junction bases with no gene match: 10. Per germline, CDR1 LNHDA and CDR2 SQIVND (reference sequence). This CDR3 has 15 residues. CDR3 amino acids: CASRSTGGIGETQYF. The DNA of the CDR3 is TGTGCCAGTAGATCGACAGGGGGTATAGGCGAGACCCAGTACTTC.

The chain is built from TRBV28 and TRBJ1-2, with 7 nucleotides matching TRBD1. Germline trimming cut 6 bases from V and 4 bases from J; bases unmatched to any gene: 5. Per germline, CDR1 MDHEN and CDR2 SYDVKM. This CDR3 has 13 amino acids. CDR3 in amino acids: CASRMGQFYGYTF. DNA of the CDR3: TGTGCCAGCAGAATGGGACAGTTCTATGGCTACACCTTC.

The CDR3 bases are TGTGCCAGCAGCTCACAGGGTTTTGATGAGCAGTTCTTC. Protein sequence: CASSSQGFDEQFF. The chain is built from TRBV9 and TRBJ2-1; TRBD1 is a possible D gene (6 bases). The CDR3 spans 13 residues. Germline CDR1 and CDR2: SGDLS and YYNGEE. V lost 4 bases to trimming and J lost 8 bases, with 13 bases between them.

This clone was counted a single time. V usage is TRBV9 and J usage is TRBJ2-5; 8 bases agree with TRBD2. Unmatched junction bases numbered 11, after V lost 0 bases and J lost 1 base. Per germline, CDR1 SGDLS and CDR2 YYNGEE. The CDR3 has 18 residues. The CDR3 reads CASSVATGAGGVQETQYF. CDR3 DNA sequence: TGTGCCAGCAGCGTAGCCACCGGGGCGGGAGGCGTCCAAGAGACCCAGTACTTC.

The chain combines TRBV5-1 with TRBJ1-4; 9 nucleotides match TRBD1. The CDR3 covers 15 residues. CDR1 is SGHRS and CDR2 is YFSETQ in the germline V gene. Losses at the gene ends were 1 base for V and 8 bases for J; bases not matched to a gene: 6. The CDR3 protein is CASSLWGQGREKLFF. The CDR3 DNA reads TGCGCCAGCAGCTTGTGGGGACAGGGAAGAGAAAAACTGTTTTTT.

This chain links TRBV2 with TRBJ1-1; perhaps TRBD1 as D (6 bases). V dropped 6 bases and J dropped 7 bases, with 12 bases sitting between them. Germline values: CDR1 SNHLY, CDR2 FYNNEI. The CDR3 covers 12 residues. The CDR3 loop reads CASRNGQFEAFF. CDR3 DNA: TGTGCCAGCAGAAACGGACAGTTTGAAGCTTTCTTT.

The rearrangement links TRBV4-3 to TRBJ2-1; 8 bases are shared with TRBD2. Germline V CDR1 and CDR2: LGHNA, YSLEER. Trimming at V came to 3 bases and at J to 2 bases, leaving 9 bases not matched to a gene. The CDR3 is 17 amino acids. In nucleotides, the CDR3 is TGCGCCAGCAGCCAGGCCGGGGGGGCGGGGACCTACAATGAGCAGTTCTTC. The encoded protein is CASSQAGGAGTYNEQFF.

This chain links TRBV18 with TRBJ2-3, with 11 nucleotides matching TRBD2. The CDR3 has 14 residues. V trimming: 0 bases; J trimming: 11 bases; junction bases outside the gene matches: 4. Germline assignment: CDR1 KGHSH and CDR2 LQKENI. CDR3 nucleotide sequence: TGTGCCAGCTCACCACCAGTGCTAGCGGGGGGGCAGTATTTT. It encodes CASSPPVLAGGQYF.